This is a list of T cell receptor beta chains from one sample in a study of control samples from healthy donors and cancer patients. Sequencing used immunoSEQ multiplex PCR; TCRdb keeps in-frame clones, though not all of them. Among some 41,000 clones listed, over 75% were seen once. The specimen sequenced was PBMCs. The receptors originated from a woman aged 55-70 years with lung cancer. CDR3s include the opening cysteine and the closing phenylalanine or tryptophan. D genes are given only for firm matches. Some rows mark clone size as missing; the rest say once, few, many or name a class of expanded clone.

CDR3 length: 18
J gene: TRBJ2-3
D gene: TRBD2
clone size: .
V gene: TRBV6-2/TRBV6-3
CDR3 DNA: TGTGCCAGCAGTTACTCGGGTGGGACTAGCGGACACACAGATACGCAGTATTTT
CDR3 protein: CASSYSGGTSGHTDTQYF

CDR3 length: 16
J gene: TRBJ1-1
D gene: TRBD1
clone size: .
V gene: TRBV27
CDR3 DNA: TGTGCCAGCAGGAAGGGACAGGGGGCTGTTTACACTGAAGCTTTCTTT
CDR3 protein: CASRKGQGAVYTEAFF

CDR3 length: 15
J gene: TRBJ1-1
D gene: TRBD1
clone size: .
V gene: TRBV6-5
CDR3 DNA: TGTGCCAGCAGCCTAACCACAGGGGTGAACACTGAAGCTTTCTTT
CDR3 protein: CASSLTTGVNTEAFF

CDR3 length: 16
J gene: TRBJ1-1
D gene: .
clone size: .
V gene: TRBV25-1
CDR3 DNA: TGTGCCAGCAGTGATGAGGGCAGGGGAGGCGACACTGAAGCTTTCTTT
CDR3 protein: CASSDEGRGGDTEAFF

CDR3 length: 16
J gene: TRBJ2-3
D gene: .
clone size: .
V gene: TRBV5-1
CDR3 DNA: TGCGCCAGCAGCGGGGGGACTGCCTCTGGCGGAGATACGCAGTATTTT
CDR3 protein: CASSGGTASGGDTQYF

CDR3 length: 14
J gene: TRBJ2-5
D gene: TRBD2
clone size: .
V gene: TRBV6-6
CDR3 DNA: TGTGCCAGCAGTTACTCGTCGGGGGGGGAGACCCAGTACTTC
CDR3 protein: CASSYSSGGETQYF

CDR3 length: 13
J gene: TRBJ2-7
D gene: .
clone size: .
V gene: TRBV7-2
CDR3 DNA: TGTGCCAGCAGCCTCGGGCAGTTCTACGAGCAGTACTTC
CDR3 protein: CASSLGQFYEQYF

CDR3 length: 13
J gene: TRBJ1-4
D gene: .
clone size: .
V gene: TRBV4-3
CDR3 DNA: TGCGCCAGCACTTCGGACGGTAATGAAAAACTGTTTTTT
CDR3 protein: CASTSDGNEKLFF

CDR3 length: 13
J gene: TRBJ2-4
D gene: .
clone size: .
V gene: TRBV12-3/TRBV12-4
CDR3 DNA: TGTGCCAGCAGTTTACTGGGGGGCGGGCTTCAGTACTTC
CDR3 protein: CASSLLGGGLQYF

CDR3 length: 14
J gene: TRBJ2-1
D gene: TRBD1
clone size: .
V gene: TRBV4-1
CDR3 DNA: TGCGCCAGCAGCCCCGACAGGGGGCCAAATGAGCAGTTCTTC
CDR3 protein: CASSPDRGPNEQFF

CDR3 length: 18
J gene: TRBJ2-7
D gene: TRBD1
clone size: .
V gene: TRBV7-9
CDR3 DNA: TGTGCCAGCAGCTCCTTAAATCGTCCGGGACAGGGTCGCTACGAGCAGTACTTC
CDR3 protein: CASSSLNRPGQGRYEQYF

CDR3 length: 14
J gene: TRBJ1-1
D gene: .
clone size: .
V gene: TRBV7-2
CDR3 DNA: TGTGCCAGTAGAGCAGACAGGATGAACACTGAAGCTTTCTTT
CDR3 protein: CASRADRMNTEAFF

CDR3 length: 14
J gene: TRBJ2-3
D gene: .
clone size: .
V gene: TRBV27
CDR3 DNA: TGTGCCAGCAGTTTTTCCGACAGGACAGATACGCAGTATTTT
CDR3 protein: CASSFSDRTDTQYF

CDR3 length: 15
J gene: TRBJ2-1
D gene: TRBD2
clone size: .
V gene: TRBV5-4
CDR3 DNA: TGTGCCAGCAGCCCTAAGCGGGGGGGATTCAATGAGCAGTTCTTC
CDR3 protein: CASSPKRGGFNEQFF

CDR3 length: 15
J gene: TRBJ2-4
D gene: TRBD1
clone size: .
V gene: TRBV18
CDR3 DNA: TGTGCCAGCTCATCGGTCGGGACAGGACAAAACATTCAGTACTTC
CDR3 protein: CASSSVGTGQNIQYF

CDR3 length: 11
J gene: TRBJ1-1
D gene: .
clone size: .
V gene: TRBV30
CDR3 DNA: TGTGCCTGGTGGACATTTGGTGAAGCTTTCTTT
CDR3 protein: CAWWTFGEAFF

CDR3 length: 16
J gene: TRBJ1-1
D gene: TRBD1
clone size: .
V gene: TRBV4-1
CDR3 DNA: TGCGCCAGCAGCCAAGGGGGGAGGGGGCGACGAACTGAAGCTTTCTTT
CDR3 protein: CASSQGGRGRRTEAFF

CDR3 length: 14
J gene: TRBJ1-6
D gene: .
clone size: once
V gene: TRBV9
CDR3 DNA: TGTGCCAGCAGCGTGGACAGTCATAATTCACCCCTCCACTTT
CDR3 protein: CASSVDSHNSPLHF

CDR3 length: 16
J gene: TRBJ1-2
D gene: .
clone size: once
V gene: TRBV5-5
CDR3 DNA: TGTGCCAGCAGCTTGGGCATAGCGGGGGGGAACTATGGCTACACCTTC
CDR3 protein: CASSLGIAGGNYGYTF

CDR3 length: 13
J gene: TRBJ2-5
D gene: .
clone size: .
V gene: TRBV13
CDR3 DNA: TGTGCCAGCAGCGAAAGGGTACACGAGACCCAGTACTTC
CDR3 protein: CASSERVHETQYF

CDR3 length: 16
J gene: TRBJ2-1
D gene: .
clone size: .
V gene: TRBV11-3
CDR3 DNA: TGTGCCAGCAGCTTAGATCACCAGGCCAGCTACAATGAGCAGTTCTTC
CDR3 protein: CASSLDHQASYNEQFF

CDR3 length: 16
J gene: TRBJ1-3
D gene: TRBD1
clone size: .
V gene: TRBV28
CDR3 DNA: TGTGCCAGCAGTGCCTACAGGGGGGCGACTGGAAACACCATATATTTT
CDR3 protein: CASSAYRGATGNTIYF